The 5 T cell receptor beta chains below all came from one sample that was sequenced in a study of cytomegalovirus exposure and HLA in healthy donors. The PCR contained 60 Vbeta and 13 Jbeta primers. Clones were read by immunoSEQ multiplex PCR, and TCRdb kept only the in-frame ones, dropping some. Of 150,000 to 200,000 clones listed, just under 80% were seen once; the top ten hold approximately 6%. The sample consisted of PBMCs. The receptors were gathered from a woman younger than 45 in good health and CMV-seropositive.

The rearrangement links TRBV18 to TRBJ2-5; D remains ambiguous. The CDR3 contains 13 residues. Trimming took off 5 bases at V and 3 bases at J, with 10 bases between the two ends. The germline CDR1 and CDR2 sequences are KGHSH and LQKENI. This chain's CDR3 is CASSFRLEETQYF. The CDR3 DNA follows: TGTGCCAGCTCATTCCGACTGGAAGAGACCCAGTACTTC.

This chain joins TRBV7-8 and TRBJ2-5, with a weak D call TRBD1 (5 bases). The CDR3 spans 14 residues. CDR1 is SGHVS, CDR2 FQNEAQ, per germline. The V and J ends lost 7 bases and 2 bases respectively, with 14 bases between them. The CDR3 DNA follows: TGTGCCAGCATTCCGTACAGGAATCAAGAGACCCAGTACTTC. It is translated as CASIPYRNQETQYF.

The chain couples TRBV27 to TRBJ1-6, with unresolved D. Germline V lookup: CDR1 MNHEY, CDR2 SMNVEV (reference sequence). The V end was cut by 3 bases, the J end by 7 bases, with 4 bases between. The CDR3 covers 12 residues. CDR3 bases: TGTGCCAGCAGTTTCCTCAATTCACCCCTCCACTTT. This encodes CASSFLNSPLHF.

This clone was detected only a few times. CDR3 protein: CASSEEGGYYGYTF. The CDR3 DNA is TGTGCCAGCAGTGAAGAGGGGGGGTACTATGGCTACACCTTC. The chain links TRBV25-1 to TRBJ1-2; the D gene is possibly TRBD1 (6 bases). This CDR3 contains 14 residues. The germline V gene has CDR1 MGHDK and CDR2 SYGVNS. V was pared by 2 bases and J by 3 bases, with 10 bases between.

This clone has at least ten counts. This chain uses TRBV5-5 with TRBJ2-7; no firm D call. Trimming pared 0 bases from V and 1 base from J, leaving 8 bases between. Germline V gene sequence: CDR1 SGHKS, CDR2 YYEKEE (reference sequence). The CDR3 has 14 residues. The CDR3 sequence is CASSLVGRSYEQYF. The DNA for the CDR3 is TGTGCCAGCAGCTTGGTTGGCAGGTCCTACGAGCAGTACTTC.